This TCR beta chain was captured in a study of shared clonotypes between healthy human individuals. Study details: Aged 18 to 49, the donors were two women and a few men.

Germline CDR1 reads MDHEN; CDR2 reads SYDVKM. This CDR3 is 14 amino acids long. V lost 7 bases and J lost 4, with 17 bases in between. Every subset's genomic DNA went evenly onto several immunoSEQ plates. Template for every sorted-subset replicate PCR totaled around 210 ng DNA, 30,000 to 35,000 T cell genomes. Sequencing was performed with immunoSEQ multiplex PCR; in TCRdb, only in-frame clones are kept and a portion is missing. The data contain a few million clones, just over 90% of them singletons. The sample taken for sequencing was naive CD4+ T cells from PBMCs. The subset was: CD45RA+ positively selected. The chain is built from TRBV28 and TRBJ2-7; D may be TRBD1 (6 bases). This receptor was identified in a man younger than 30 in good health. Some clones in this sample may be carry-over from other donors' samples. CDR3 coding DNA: TGTGCCAGCACCGTGACAGGAACAAAATACGAGCAGTACTTC. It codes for CASTVTGTKYEQYF.